These 16 T cell receptor beta chains came from one sample sequenced in a study of T cell responses to AZD1222 COVID-19 vaccine. Some clones are missing from TCRdb's copy, which holds only in-frame ones; the method was immunoSEQ multiplex PCR. The repertoire consists of roughly 150,000 clones, with approximately 90% occurring once and the leading ten covering 6.5% to 7%. Sequencing used peripheral blood, obtained on day 0 of AZD1222 vaccination. The receptors derive from an adult in good health.

This clone has only one observation. This chain joins TRBV12-3 or TRBV12-4 and TRBJ1-2; TRBD1 might be the D (5 bases). The CDR3 loop spans 13 amino acids. V gave up 6 bases and J gave up 4 bases, with 12 bases separating them. Here the CDR3 reads CASSQQETYGYTF. In DNA, the CDR3 is TGTGCCAGCAGCCAACAGGAGACCTATGGCTACACCTTC.

The chain carries TRBV28 and TRBJ1-6; weak D call: TRBD1 (5 bases). The CDR3 has 12 residues. From germline, CDR1 is MDHEN and CDR2 SYDVKM. V lost 4 bases to trimming and J lost 10 bases, with 8 bases between them. The CDR3: CASSSSGSPLHF. The CDR3 nucleotides are TGTGCCAGCAGTTCCTCAGGGTCACCCCTCCACTTT. The entire variable domain, with the rest obtained from reference TRBV28 and TRBJ1-6, is as follows: DVKVTQSSRYLVKRTGEKVFLECVQDMDHENMFWYRQDPGLGLRLIYFSYDVKMKEKGDIPEGYSVSREKKERFSLILESASTNQTSMYLCASSSSGSPLHFGNGTRLTVT.

The V gene is TRBV27, the J gene TRBJ1-2; TRBD1 matches 8 bases. Trimming at V came to 6 bases and at J to 2 bases, leaving 5 bases not matched to a gene. The CDR3 length is 14 residues. Germline loops: CDR1 MNHEY, CDR2 SMNVEV (reference sequence). CDR3 residues: CASSLDRVNYGYTF. In DNA form, the CDR3 reads TGTGCCAGCAGCCTGGACAGGGTAAACTATGGCTACACCTTC.

The V call is TRBV30, the J call TRBJ1-6, with D unresolved. Germline assignment: CDR1 GTSNPN and CDR2 SVGIG (reference sequence). The CDR3 sequence is 12 residues long. The CDR3 region is CADGWGNSPLHF. The CDR3 nucleotides read TGTGCTGACGGGTGGGGAAATTCACCCCTCCACTTT.

This clone was recorded only once. V usage is TRBV7-9 and J usage is TRBJ1-1; 9 nucleotides line up with TRBD1. The CDR3 is 19 amino acids. Germline V gene sequence: CDR1 SEHNR, CDR2 FQNEAQ (reference sequence). The ends lost 3 bases at V and 6 bases at J; junction bases unmatched: 20. The CDR3 loop reads CASSFFYRDRDKIWAEAFF. The CDR3 region has the DNA TGTGCCAGCAGCTTTTTCTATCGGGACAGGGATAAAATTTGGGCTGAAGCTTTCTTT.

V is TRBV9 and J is TRBJ2-2; no definite D call. The germline V and J ends were trimmed by 4 bases and 0 bases, with 10 bases remaining between them. Germline V gives CDR1 SGDLS, CDR2 YYNGEE. This CDR3 contains 15 residues. CDR3 nucleotides: TGTGCCAGCAGCCAGAGTTTATCGAACACCGGGGAGCTGTTTTTT. This encodes CASSQSLSNTGELFF.

The V call is TRBV7-2, the J call TRBJ1-3; a possible D gene is TRBD1 (6 bases). Trimming cost V 7 bases and J 8 bases, with 21 bases left between them. Germline CDR1 SGHTA, CDR2 FQGNSA. The CDR3 is 15 amino acids. CDR3 region: CASNSIGTGRHTIYF. CDR3 nucleotides: TGTGCCAGCAACTCTATAGGTACAGGGCGGCACACCATATATTTT.

Here the CDR3 DNA reads TGTGCCAGCAGCCTCGAACAGGGGGGCACTGAAGCTTTCTTT. It is translated as CASSLEQGGTEAFF. The rearrangement links TRBV11-2 to TRBJ1-1; 8 positions agree with TRBD1. Trimming removed 5 bases from V and 4 bases from J; junction bases left unmatched: 6. Germline CDR1 SGHAT, CDR2 FQNNGV. This CDR3 region has 14 residues. The entire variable domain, with the rest obtained from reference TRBV11-2 and TRBJ1-1, is as follows: EAGVAQSPRYKIIEKRQSVAFWCNPISGHATLYWYQQILGQGPKLLIQFQNNGVVDDSQLPKDRFSAERLKGVDSTLKIQPAKLEDSAVYLCASSLEQGGTEAFFGQGTRLTVV.

The chain employs TRBV10-2 and TRBJ1-4, with D unclear. The germline V and J ends were trimmed by 0 bases and 8 bases, with 10 bases remaining between them. The CDR3 runs to 14 residues. Germline-derived CDR1 and CDR2 are WSHSY and SAAADI. This chain's CDR3 is CASSESIGSEKLFF. DNA for the CDR3: TGCGCCAGCAGTGAGTCGATAGGGTCCGAAAAACTGTTTTTT.

The CDR3 region is CASSMRSENSPLHF. The CDR3 DNA reads TGTGCCAGTAGTATGAGGTCGGAGAATTCACCCCTCCACTTT. This sequence joins TRBV19 and TRBJ1-6; no definite D call. The CDR3 runs to 14 residues. The V gene's germline CDR1 is LNHDA and CDR2 SQIVND (reference sequence). The V and J ends lost 3 bases and 7 bases respectively, with 10 bases between them.

V gene TRBV5-5 combines with J gene TRBJ2-7; 9 nucleotides match TRBD1. The ends lost 8 bases at V and 0 bases at J; junction bases unmatched: 0. The CDR3 is 12 amino acids. CDR1 and CDR2 (germline): SGHKS, YYEKEE (reference sequence). CDR3 amino acids: CARTGGSYEQYV. CDR3 sequence (DNA): TGTGCCAGGACAGGGGGCTCCTACGAGCAGTACGTC.

This chain links TRBV7-2 with TRBJ2-3, with 9 bases identical to TRBD2. The CDR3 is 14 residues long. Losses at the gene ends were 2 bases for V and 6 bases for J; bases not matched to a gene: 3. Germline V lookup: CDR1 SGHTA, CDR2 FQGNSA. The CDR3 DNA sequence: TGTGCCAGCAGCTTATCTCTAGCGGGGGATACGCAGTATTTT. It is translated as CASSLSLAGDTQYF.

The genes are TRBV6-5 and TRBJ1-1; tentatively, D is TRBD1 (6 bases). CDR1 and CDR2 (germline): MNHEY, SVGAGI. V was cut by 5 bases and J by 3 bases, with 13 bases left in between. The CDR3 is 14 amino acids. The CDR3 reads CASSKPGQYTEAFF. CDR3 nucleotides: TGTGCCAGCAGTAAGCCGGGACAATACACTGAAGCTTTCTTT.

The chain recombines TRBV4-2 with TRBJ1-2, with 11 bases aligning to TRBD1. The CDR3 runs 18 residues. Germline lookup yields CDR1 LGHNA and CDR2 YNFKEQ. Germline trimming cut 0 bases from V and 2 bases from J; bases unmatched to any gene: 8. CDR3 sequence: CASSQDRDRGWGNYGYTF. Here the CDR3 DNA reads TGTGCCAGCAGCCAAGACCGGGACAGGGGGTGGGGGAACTATGGCTACACCTTC.

This clone was seen a handful of times. V and J are TRBV19 and TRBJ2-5; D gene unclear. This CDR3 region has 14 residues. Germline V gene sequence: CDR1 LNHDA, CDR2 SQIVND (reference sequence). Deletions cut 1 base from V and 2 bases from J, with 8 bases between. The CDR3 region is CASSIGPTQETQYF. The CDR3 nucleotides are TGTGCCAGTAGTATAGGACCGACTCAAGAGACCCAGTACTTC.

The chain has TRBV6-5 and TRBJ2-7; D perhaps matches TRBD2 (6 bases). Trimming removed 2 bases at V and 2 bases at J, with 13 bases between. The CDR3 is 15 residues long. Germline V CDR1 and CDR2: MNHEY, SVGAGI. CDR3 in amino acids: CASSYGPAGPYEQYV. The CDR3 coding sequence is TGTGCCAGCAGTTACGGGCCAGCGGGCCCCTACGAGCAGTACGTC.